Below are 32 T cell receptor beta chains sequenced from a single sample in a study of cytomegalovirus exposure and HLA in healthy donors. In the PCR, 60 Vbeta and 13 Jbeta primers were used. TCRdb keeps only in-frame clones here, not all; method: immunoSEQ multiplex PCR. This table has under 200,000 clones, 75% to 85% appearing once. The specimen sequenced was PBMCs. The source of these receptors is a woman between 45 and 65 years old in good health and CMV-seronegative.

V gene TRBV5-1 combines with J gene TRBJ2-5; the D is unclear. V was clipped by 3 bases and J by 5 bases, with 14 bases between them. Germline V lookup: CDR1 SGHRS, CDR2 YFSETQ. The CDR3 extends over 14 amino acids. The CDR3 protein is CASSSEGPGETQYF. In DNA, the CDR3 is TGCGCCAGCAGCTCCGAAGGTCCCGGGGAGACCCAGTACTTC.

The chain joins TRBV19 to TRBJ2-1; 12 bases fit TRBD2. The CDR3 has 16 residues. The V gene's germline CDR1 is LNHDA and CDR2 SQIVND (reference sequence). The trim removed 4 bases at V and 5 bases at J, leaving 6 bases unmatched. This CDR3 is CASSTRGLAGNNEQFF. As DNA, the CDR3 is TGTGCCAGTAGTACCCGTGGACTAGCGGGGAACAATGAGCAGTTCTTC.

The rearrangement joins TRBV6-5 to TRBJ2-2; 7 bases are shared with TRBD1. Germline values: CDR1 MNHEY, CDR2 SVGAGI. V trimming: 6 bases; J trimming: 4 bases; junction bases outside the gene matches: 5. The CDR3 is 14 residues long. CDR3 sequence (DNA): TGTGCCAGCAGAAACAGGGGTGGCACCGGGGAGCTGTTTTTT. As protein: CASRNRGGTGELFF.

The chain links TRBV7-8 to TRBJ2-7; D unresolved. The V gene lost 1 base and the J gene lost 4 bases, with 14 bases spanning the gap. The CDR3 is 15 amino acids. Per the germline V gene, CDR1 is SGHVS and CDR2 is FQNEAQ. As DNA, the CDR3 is TGTGCCAGCAGCTTAGAAACGGGTAGGAGTTACGAGCAGTACTTC. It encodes CASSLETGRSYEQYF.

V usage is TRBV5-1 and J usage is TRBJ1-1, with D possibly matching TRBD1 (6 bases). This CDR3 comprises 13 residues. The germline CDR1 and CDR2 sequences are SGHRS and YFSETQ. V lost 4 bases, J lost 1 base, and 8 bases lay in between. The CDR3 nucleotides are TGCGCCAGCAGCCGGACAGAGAACACTGAAGCTTTCTTT. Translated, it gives CASSRTENTEAFF.

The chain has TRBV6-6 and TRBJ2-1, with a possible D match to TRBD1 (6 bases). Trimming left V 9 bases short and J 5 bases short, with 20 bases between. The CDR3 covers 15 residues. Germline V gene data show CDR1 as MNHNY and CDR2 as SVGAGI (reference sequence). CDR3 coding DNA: TGTGCCAGTCGTCTAGGGGGAGCTGATCACAATGAGCAGTTCTTC. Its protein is CASRLGGADHNEQFF.

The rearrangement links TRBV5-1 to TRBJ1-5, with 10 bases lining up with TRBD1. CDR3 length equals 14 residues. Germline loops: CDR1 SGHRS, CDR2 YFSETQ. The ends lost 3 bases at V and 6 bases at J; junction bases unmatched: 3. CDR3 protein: CASSSTGGSQPQHF. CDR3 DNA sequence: TGCGCCAGCAGCTCGACAGGGGGCAGTCAGCCCCAGCATTTT.

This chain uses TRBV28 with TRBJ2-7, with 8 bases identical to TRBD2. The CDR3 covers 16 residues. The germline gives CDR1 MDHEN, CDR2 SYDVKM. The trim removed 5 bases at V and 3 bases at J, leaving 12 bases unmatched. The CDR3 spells CASSPNLGSGSYEQYF. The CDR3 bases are TGTGCCAGCAGTCCGAATCTCGGGAGCGGGAGCTACGAGCAGTACTTC.

CDR3 residues: CASSLRAFVETQYF. CDR3 DNA: TGTGCCAGCAGCCTCAGGGCCTTCGTGGAGACCCAGTACTTC. V gene TRBV9 combines with J gene TRBJ2-5; perhaps TRBD1 as D (5 bases). Trimming stripped 4 bases from V and 5 bases from J, with 15 bases between. This CDR3 region has 14 residues. CDR1 and CDR2 (germline): SGDLS, YYNGEE.

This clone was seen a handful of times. In DNA form, the CDR3 reads TGTGCCAGCAGCCGGGGCTATGGCTACACCTTC. It codes for CASSRGYGYTF. This chain links TRBV28 with TRBJ1-2; D remains ambiguous. Trimming removed 6 bases at V and 4 bases at J, with 6 bases between. Germline V gene lookup returns CDR1 MDHEN and CDR2 SYDVKM. This CDR3 comprises 11 residues.

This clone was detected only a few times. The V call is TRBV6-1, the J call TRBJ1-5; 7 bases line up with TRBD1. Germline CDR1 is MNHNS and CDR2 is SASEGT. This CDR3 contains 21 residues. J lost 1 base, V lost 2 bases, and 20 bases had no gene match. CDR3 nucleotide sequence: TGTGCCAGCAGTGAAAGTACCCGGTTTCAGGGGGGACGTGGGAGCAATCAGCCCCAGCATTTT. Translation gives CASSESTRFQGGRGSNQPQHF.

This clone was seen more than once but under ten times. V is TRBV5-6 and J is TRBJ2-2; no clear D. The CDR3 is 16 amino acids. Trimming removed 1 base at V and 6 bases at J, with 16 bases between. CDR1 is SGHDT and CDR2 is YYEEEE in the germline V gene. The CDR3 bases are TGTGCCAGCAGCTTGCGGCGTGACAATGGTCCCGGGGAGCTGTTTTTT. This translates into CASSLRRDNGPGELFF.

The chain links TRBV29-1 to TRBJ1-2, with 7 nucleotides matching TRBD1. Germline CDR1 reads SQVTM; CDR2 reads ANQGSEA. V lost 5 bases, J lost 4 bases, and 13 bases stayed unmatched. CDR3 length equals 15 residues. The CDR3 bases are TGCAGCGTTAACATTGGACCGGACAGGACCTATGGCTACACCTTC. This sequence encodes CSVNIGPDRTYGYTF.

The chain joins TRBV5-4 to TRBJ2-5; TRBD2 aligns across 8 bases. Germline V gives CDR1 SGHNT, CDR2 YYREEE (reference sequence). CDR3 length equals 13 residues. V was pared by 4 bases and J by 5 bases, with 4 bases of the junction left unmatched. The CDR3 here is CASSVPGGETQYF. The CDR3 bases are TGTGCCAGCAGCGTTCCGGGAGGGGAGACCCAGTACTTC.

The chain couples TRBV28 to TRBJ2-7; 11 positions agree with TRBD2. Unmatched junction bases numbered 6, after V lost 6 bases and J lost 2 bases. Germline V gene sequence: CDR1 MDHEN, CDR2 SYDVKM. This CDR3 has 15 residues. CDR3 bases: TGTGCCAGCAGCCCGGGGACTAGCGGTCCCTACGAGCAGTACTTC. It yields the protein CASSPGTSGPYEQYF.

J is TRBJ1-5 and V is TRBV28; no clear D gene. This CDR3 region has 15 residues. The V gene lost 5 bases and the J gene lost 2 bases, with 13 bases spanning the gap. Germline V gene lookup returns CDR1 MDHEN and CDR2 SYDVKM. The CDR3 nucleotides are TGTGCCAGCAGTCGCTCTTGGTCAGGCAATCAGCCCCAGCATTTT. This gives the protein CASSRSWSGNQPQHF.

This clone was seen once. CDR3 residues: CASSMGAGVTDTQYF. CDR3 in DNA: TGTGCCAGTAGTATGGGGGCAGGGGTCACAGATACGCAGTATTTT. The chain uses TRBV19 and TRBJ2-3; possibly TRBD1 for D (6 bases). The V and J ends lost 3 bases and 2 bases respectively, with 12 bases between them. The V gene's germline CDR1 is LNHDA and CDR2 SQIVND (reference sequence). The CDR3 contains 15 residues.

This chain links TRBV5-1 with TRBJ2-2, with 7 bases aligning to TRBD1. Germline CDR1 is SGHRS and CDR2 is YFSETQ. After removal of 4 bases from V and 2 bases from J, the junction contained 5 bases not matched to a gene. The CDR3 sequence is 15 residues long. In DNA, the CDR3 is TGCGCCAGCAGCCGGGACAGCCCCAACACCGGGGAGCTGTTTTTT. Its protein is CASSRDSPNTGELFF.

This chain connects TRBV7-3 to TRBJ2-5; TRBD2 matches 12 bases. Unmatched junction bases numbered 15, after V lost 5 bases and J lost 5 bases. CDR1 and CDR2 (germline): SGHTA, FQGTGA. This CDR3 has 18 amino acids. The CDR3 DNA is TGTGCCAGCAGCCCCGAGACTAGCGGGAGAGCCACGGTTGAGACCCAGTACTTC. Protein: CASSPETSGRATVETQYF.

CDR3 sequence (DNA): TGTGCCAGTTACTCACCGGGACTAGCGGGGAACTACGAGCAGTACTTC. It codes for CASYSPGLAGNYEQYF. The chain carries TRBV19 and TRBJ2-7; 13 nucleotides line up with TRBD2. The germline V gene encodes CDR1 LNHDA and CDR2 SQIVND (reference sequence). The CDR3 extends over 16 amino acids. Losses at the gene ends were 8 bases for V and 3 bases for J; bases not matched to a gene: 10.

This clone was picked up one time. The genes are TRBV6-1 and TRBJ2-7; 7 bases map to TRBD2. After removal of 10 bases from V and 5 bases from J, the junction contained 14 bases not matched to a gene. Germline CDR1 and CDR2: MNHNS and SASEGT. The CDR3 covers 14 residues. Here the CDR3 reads CATRREALTHEQYF. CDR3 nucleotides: TGTGCCACTCGCCGGGAGGCGCTGACCCACGAGCAGTACTTC.

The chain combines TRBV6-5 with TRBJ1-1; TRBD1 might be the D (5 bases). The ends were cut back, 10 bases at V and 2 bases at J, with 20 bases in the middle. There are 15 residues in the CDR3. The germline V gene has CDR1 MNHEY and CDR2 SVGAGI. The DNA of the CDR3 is TGTGCCACAAAACCGCCCCGGGGGGACAACACTGAAGCTTTCTTT. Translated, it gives CATKPPRGDNTEAFF.

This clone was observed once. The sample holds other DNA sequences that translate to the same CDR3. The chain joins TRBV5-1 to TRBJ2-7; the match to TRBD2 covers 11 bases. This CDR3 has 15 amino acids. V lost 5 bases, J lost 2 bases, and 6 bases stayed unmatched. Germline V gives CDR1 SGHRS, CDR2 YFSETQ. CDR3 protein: CASRAGTSGPYEQYF. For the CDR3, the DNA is TGCGCCAGCAGGGCCGGGACTAGCGGCCCCTACGAGCAGTACTTC.

CDR3 sequence: CASSPQGTDYYEQYF. CDR3 nucleotide sequence: TGTGCCAGCTCACCACAAGGGACAGATTACTACGAGCAGTACTTC. V usage is TRBV18 and J usage is TRBJ2-7; 7 bases map to TRBD1. This CDR3 comprises 15 residues. Germline CDR1 KGHSH, CDR2 LQKENI. V was clipped by 1 base and J by 3 bases; unmatched bases: 6.

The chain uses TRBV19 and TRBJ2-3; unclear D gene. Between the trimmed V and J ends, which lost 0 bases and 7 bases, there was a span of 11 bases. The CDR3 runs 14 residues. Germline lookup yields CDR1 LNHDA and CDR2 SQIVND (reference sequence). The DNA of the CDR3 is TGTGCCAGTAGTATAGAGAGAGTCGGGTATACGCAGTATTTT. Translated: CASSIERVGYTQYF.

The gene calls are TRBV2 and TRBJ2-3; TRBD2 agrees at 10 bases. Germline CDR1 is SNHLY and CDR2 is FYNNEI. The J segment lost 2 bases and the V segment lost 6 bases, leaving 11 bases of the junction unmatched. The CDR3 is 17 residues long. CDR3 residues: CASRIPGLAKFTDTQYF. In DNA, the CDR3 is TGTGCCAGCAGGATACCGGGACTAGCGAAGTTCACAGATACGCAGTATTTT.

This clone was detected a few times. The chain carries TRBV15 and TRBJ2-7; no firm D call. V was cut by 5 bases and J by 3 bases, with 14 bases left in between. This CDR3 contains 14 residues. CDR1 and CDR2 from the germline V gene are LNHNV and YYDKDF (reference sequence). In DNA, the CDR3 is TGTGCCACCAGCCCCCGGATACAGAGCTACGAGCAGTACTTC. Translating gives CATSPRIQSYEQYF.

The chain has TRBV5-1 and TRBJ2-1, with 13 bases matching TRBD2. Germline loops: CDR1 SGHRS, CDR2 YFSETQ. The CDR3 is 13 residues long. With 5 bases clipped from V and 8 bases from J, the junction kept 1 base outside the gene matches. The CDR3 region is CASRLAGGDEQFF. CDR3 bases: TGCGCCAGCAGACTAGCGGGAGGGGATGAGCAGTTCTTC.

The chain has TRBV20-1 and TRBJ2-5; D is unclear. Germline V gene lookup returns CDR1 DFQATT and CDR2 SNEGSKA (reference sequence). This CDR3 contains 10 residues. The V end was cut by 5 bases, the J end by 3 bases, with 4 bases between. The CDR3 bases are TGCAGTGCTGTCAAAGAGACCCAGTACTTC. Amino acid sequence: CSAVKETQYF.

DNA of the CDR3: TGTGCCAGCAGTTATGACAGGGGGGCCTATGGCTACACCTTC. Amino acid sequence: CASSYDRGAYGYTF. The chain recombines TRBV6-4 with TRBJ1-2, with 9 bases identical to TRBD1. CDR1 is MRHNA and CDR2 is SNTAGT in the germline V gene. The CDR3 is 14 amino acids. V lost 5 bases, J lost 4 bases, and 5 bases stayed unmatched.

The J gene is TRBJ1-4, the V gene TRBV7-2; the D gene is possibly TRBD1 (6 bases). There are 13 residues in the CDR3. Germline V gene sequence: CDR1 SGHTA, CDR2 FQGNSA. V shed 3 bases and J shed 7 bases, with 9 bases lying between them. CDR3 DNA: TGTGCCAGCAGCTTTTTCAGGGGTGAAAAACTGTTTTTT. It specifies CASSFFRGEKLFF.

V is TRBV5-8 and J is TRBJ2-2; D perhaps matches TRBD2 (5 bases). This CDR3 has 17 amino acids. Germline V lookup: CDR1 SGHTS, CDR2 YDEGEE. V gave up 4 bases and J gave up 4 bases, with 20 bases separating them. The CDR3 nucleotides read TGTGCCAGCAGCCTGAACCGGGGAGTTGCGGTCACCGGGGAGCTGTTTTTT. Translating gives CASSLNRGVAVTGELFF.